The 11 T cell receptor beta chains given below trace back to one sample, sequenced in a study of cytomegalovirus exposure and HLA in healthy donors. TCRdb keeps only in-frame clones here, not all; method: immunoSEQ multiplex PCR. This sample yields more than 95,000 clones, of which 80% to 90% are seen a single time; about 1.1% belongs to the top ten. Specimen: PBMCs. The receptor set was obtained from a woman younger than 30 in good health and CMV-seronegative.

This CDR3 reads CASSLAPQATQITGGMDTIYF. The CDR3 nucleotides are TGTGCCAGCAGCTTAGCGCCGCAGGCAACTCAAATTACAGGCGGTATGGACACCATATATTTT. This sequence joins TRBV7-6 and TRBJ1-3; D possibly corresponds to TRBD1 (5 bases). V was clipped by 0 bases and J by 8 bases, with 32 bases between them. The CDR3 is 21 amino acids. Germline assignment: CDR1 SGHVS and CDR2 FNYEAQ.

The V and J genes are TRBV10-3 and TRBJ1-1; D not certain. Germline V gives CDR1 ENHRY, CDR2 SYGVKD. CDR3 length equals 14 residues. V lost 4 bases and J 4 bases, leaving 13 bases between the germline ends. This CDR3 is CAISVRGERTEAFF. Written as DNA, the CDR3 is TGTGCCATCAGTGTGCGCGGGGAGCGCACTGAAGCTTTCTTT.

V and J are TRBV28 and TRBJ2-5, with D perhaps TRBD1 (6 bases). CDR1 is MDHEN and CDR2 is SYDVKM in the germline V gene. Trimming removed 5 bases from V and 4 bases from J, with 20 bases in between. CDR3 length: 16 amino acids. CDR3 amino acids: CASSPFWGPGRETQYF. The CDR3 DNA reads TGTGCCAGCAGTCCATTCTGGGGGCCGGGGAGAGAGACCCAGTACTTC. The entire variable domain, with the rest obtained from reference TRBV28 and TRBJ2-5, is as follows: DVKVTQSSRYLVKRTGEKVFLECVQDMDHENMFWYRQDPGLGLRLIYFSYDVKMKEKGDIPEGYSVSREKKERFSLILESASTNQTSMYLCASSPFWGPGRETQYFGPGTRLLVL.

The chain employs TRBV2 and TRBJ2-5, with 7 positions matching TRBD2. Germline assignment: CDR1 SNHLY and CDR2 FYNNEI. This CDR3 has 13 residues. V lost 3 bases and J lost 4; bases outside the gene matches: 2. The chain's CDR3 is CASSEAGAETQYF. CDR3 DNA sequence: TGTGCCAGCAGTGAGGCGGGAGCAGAGACCCAGTACTTC.

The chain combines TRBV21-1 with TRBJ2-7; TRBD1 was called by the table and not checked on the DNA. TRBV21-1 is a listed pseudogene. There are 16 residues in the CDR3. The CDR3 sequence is CASSKEGQGPPYEQYV. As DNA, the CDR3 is TGTGCCAGCAGCAAAGAGGGCCAGGGGCCCCCCTACGAGCAGTACGTC.

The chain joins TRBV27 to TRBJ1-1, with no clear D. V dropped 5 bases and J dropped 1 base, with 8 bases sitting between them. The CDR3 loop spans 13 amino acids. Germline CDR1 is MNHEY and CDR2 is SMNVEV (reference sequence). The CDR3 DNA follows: TGTGCCAGCAGTCCCTCTTGGAACACTGAAGCTTTCTTT. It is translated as CASSPSWNTEAFF.

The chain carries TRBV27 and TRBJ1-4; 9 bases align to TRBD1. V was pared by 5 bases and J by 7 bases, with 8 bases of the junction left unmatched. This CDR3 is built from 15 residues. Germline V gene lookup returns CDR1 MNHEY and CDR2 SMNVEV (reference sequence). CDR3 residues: CASSPPGTGREKLFF. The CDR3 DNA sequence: TGTGCCAGCAGTCCCCCCGGGACAGGGCGTGAAAAACTGTTTTTT. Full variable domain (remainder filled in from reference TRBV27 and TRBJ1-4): EAQVTQNPRYLITVTGKKLTVTCSQNMNHEYMSWYRQDPGLGLRQIYYSMNVEVTDKGDVPEGYKVSRKEKRNFPLILESPSPNQTSLYFCASSPPGTGREKLFFGSGTQLSVL.

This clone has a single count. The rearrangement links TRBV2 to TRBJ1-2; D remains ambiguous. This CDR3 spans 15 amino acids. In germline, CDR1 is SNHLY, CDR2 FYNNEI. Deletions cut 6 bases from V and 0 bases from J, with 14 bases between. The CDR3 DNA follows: TGTGCCAGCAGAGCCGAGAGGGCCGCTAACTATGGCTACACCTTC. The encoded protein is CASRAERAANYGYTF.

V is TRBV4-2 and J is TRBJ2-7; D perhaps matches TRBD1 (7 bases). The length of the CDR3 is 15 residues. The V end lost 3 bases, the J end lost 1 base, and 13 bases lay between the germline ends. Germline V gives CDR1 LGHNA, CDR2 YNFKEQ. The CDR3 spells CASSQRRDRSYEQYF. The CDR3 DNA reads TGTGCCAGCAGCCAGAGGAGGGACAGATCCTACGAGCAGTACTTC.

The DNA of the CDR3 is TGTGCCAGCAGTCCGCAGACAGGTCCCAGCTCCTACGAGCAGTACGTC. Protein product: CASSPQTGPSSYEQYV. The chain carries TRBV28 and TRBJ2-7, with D possibly TRBD1 on 6 matching bases. Per germline, CDR1 MDHEN and CDR2 SYDVKM. V lost 5 bases and J 0 bases, leaving 17 bases between the germline ends. The CDR3 is 16 amino acids.

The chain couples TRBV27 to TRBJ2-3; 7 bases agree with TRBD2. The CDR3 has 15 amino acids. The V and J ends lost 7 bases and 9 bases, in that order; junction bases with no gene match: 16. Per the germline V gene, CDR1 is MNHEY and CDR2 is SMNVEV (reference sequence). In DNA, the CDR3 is TGTGCCAGCACCCCGGGAGGACGGGGGTCGGGAACGCAGTATTTT. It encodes CASTPGGRGSGTQYF.